Detailed here is one T cell receptor beta chain. The CDR3 is made up of 15 amino acids. V was clipped by 8 bases and J by 2 bases, with 19 bases between them. The germline V gene has CDR1 MNHEY and CDR2 SVGAGI. These data come from a study of blood T cell repertoires in COVID-19. The overall study: T cells, B-cell-depleted T cells, or PBMCs provided the cDNA or gDNA that served as material.

Recruited during active infection, patients (from Seattle) were subsequently followed longitudinally. Study processing details: Amplification with reference gene primers provided the estimates of nucleated cell counts. TCRdb's table, derived via immunoSEQ multiplex PCR, lists solely in-frame clones and lacks some. V, J and clone size derive from that table, while D and trimming were established from the DNA sequence. The sample holds around 360,000 clones, roughly 86% seen once. The V call is TRBV6-5, the J call TRBJ2-7; maybe TRBD2 (7 bases). The receptor was isolated from a woman in her thirties with COVID-19, enrolled during active disease. The sequencing sample was made of peripheral blood. CDR3 sequence (DNA): TGTGCCAGCGGAGGTGCGGGGGCGCTCCCCTACGAGCAGTACTTC. Translated: CASGGAGALPYEQYF.